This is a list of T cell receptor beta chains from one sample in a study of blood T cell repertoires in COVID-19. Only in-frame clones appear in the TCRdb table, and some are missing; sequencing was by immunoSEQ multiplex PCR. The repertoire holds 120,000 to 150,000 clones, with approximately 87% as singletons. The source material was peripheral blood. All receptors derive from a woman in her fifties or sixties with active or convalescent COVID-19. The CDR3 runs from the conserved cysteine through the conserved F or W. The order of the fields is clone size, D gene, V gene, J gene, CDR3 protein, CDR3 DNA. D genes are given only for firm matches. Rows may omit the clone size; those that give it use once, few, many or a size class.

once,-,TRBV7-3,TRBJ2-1,CASSLSLGGEQFF,TGTGCCAGCAGCTTATCTCTAGGCGGTGAGCAGTTCTTC
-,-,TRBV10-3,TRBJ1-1,CAINRKGQNTEAFF,TGTGCCATCAATAGGAAGGGACAGAACACTGAAGCTTTCTTT
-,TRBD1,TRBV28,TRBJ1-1,CASREGDREAFF,TGTGCCAGCAGAGAAGGGGACAGGGAAGCTTTCTTT
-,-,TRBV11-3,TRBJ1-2,CASSLDREKQYGYTF,TGTGCCAGCAGCTTAGATCGGGAGAAGCAGTATGGCTACACCTTC
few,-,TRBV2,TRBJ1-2,CASPPQTVRDGYTF,TGTGCCAGTCCACCCCAGACAGTCCGGGATGGCTACACCTTC
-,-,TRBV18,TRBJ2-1,CASSPLTGNEQFF,TGTGCCAGCTCACCCCTCACTGGCAATGAGCAGTTCTTC
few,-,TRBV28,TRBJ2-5,CASSKPGEGETQYF,TGTGCCAGCAGTAAACCAGGGGAAGGGGAGACCCAGTACTTC
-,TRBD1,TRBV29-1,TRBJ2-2,CSVLGTGGNTGELFF,TGCAGCGTACTTGGGACAGGGGGTAACACCGGGGAGCTGTTTTTT
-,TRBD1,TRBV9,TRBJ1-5,CASSEGANQPQHF,TGTGCCAGCAGCGAGGGGGCCAATCAGCCCCAGCATTTT
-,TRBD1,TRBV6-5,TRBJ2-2,CASRDRGRITGELFF,TGTGCCAGCAGAGACAGGGGGCGCATCACCGGGGAGCTGTTTTTT
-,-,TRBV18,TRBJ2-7,CASSPNTEQYF,TGTGCCAGCTCCCCTAATACCGAGCAGTACTTC
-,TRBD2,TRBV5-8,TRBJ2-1,CASSRGLAVNNEQFF,TGTGCCAGCAGCAGGGGACTAGCGGTGAACAATGAGCAGTTCTTC
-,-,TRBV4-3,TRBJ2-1,CASSLQGGNEQFF,TGCGCCAGCAGCCTACAGGGGGGGAATGAGCAGTTCTTC
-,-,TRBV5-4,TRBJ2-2,CASSWGLGELFF,TGTGCCAGCAGCTGGGGGCTCGGGGAGCTGTTTTTT
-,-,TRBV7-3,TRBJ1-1,CASSSQSNTEAFF,TGTGCCAGCAGCTCCCAATCGAACACTGAAGCTTTCTTT
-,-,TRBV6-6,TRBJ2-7,CASSPTPGVPGYEQYF,TGTGCCAGCAGCCCGACTCCCGGAGTCCCTGGGTACGAGCAGTACTTC
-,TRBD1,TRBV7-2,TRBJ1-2,CASSSDRAQWGYTF,TGTGCCAGCAGCTCCGACAGGGCACAGTGGGGCTACACCTTC
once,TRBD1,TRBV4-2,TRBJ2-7,CASSQEAQGAWEQYF,TGTGCCAGCAGCCAAGAGGCTCAGGGGGCCTGGGAGCAGTACTTC
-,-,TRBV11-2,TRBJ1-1,CASSLYLNTEAFF,TGTGCCAGCAGCTTGTATCTTAACACTGAAGCTTTCTTT
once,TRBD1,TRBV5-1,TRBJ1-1,CASSRDRVGTEAFF,TGCGCCAGCAGCCGGGACAGGGTGGGCACTGAAGCTTTCTTT
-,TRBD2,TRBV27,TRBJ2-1,CASSFNRHWLAGWGSGYEQFF,TGTGCCAGCAGTTTTAACCGCCATTGGCTAGCGGGATGGGGCAGTGGCTATGAGCAGTTCTTC
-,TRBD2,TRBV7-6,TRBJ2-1,CASSHIGTSNNEQFF,TGTGCCAGCAGCCACATAGGGACTAGCAACAATGAGCAGTTCTTC
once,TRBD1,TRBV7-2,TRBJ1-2,CASSLRQGHYGYTF,TGTGCCAGCAGCTTACGACAGGGGCACTATGGCTACACCTTC
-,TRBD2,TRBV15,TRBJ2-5,CATSGGSVQETQYF,TGTGCCACCAGCGGCGGGAGTGTACAAGAGACCCAGTACTTC
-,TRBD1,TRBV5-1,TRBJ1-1,CASSLAGDRNTEAFF,TGCGCCAGCAGCTTGGCAGGGGACAGGAACACTGAAGCTTTCTTT
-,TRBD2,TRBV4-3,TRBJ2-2,CASRGTSGTGELFF,TGCGCCAGCAGAGGGACTAGCGGGACCGGGGAGCTGTTTTTT
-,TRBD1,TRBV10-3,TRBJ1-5,CAISDPDRGTGSNQPQHF,TGTGCCATCAGTGATCCGGACAGGGGGACTGGGTCAAATCAGCCCCAGCATTTT
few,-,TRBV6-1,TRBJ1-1,CASSEREGNTEAFF,TGTGCCAGCAGTGAAAGGGAGGGGAACACTGAAGCTTTCTTT
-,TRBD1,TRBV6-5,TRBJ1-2,CASSRTGGGYTF,TGTGCCAGCAGCAGGACAGGGGGTGGCTACACCTTC
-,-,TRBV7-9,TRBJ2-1,CASSVGQGGFESYNEQFF,TGTGCCAGCAGCGTGGGGCAGGGAGGATTCGAATCCTACAATGAGCAGTTCTTC
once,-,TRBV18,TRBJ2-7,CASSLRDNSYEQYF,TGTGCCAGCTCGCTCCGGGACAACTCCTACGAGCAGTACTTC
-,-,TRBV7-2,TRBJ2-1,CASSLDGGAKREQFF,TGTGCCAGCAGCTTAGATGGGGGGGCCAAACGTGAGCAGTTCTTC
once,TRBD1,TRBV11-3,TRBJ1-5,CASSLEDREVGDSNQPQHF,TGTGCCAGCAGCTTAGAAGACAGGGAGGTTGGGGATAGCAATCAGCCCCAGCATTTT
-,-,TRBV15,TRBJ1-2,CATSRVGGIEGYTF,TGTGCCACCAGCAGAGTGGGGGGGATCGAAGGCTACACCTTC
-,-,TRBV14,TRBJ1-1,CASSHFMNTEAFF,TGTGCCAGCAGCCACTTTATGAACACTGAAGCTTTCTTT
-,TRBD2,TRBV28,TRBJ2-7,CASSPGRGYEQYF,TGTGCCAGCAGTCCCGGGCGGGGGTACGAGCAGTACTTC
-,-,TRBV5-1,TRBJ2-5,CASSLSRGAETQYF,TGCGCCAGCAGCTTGTCCAGGGGTGCAGAGACCCAGTACTTC
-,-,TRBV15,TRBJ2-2,CATNLMGGGRTGELFF,TGTGCCACCAACCTCATGGGAGGGGGGCGCACCGGGGAGCTGTTTTTT
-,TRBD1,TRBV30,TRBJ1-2,CAWSVLGGHGYTF,TGTGCCTGGAGTGTACTAGGGGGCCATGGCTACACCTTC
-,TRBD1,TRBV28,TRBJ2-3,CASSGGGTGSTDTQYF,TGTGCCAGCAGTGGGGGTGGGACAGGAAGCACAGATACGCAGTATTTT
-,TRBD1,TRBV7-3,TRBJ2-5,CASSLSGTDETQYF,TGTGCCAGCAGCTTATCCGGGACAGACGAGACCCAGTACTTC
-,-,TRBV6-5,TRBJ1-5,CASTGPNQPQHF,TGTGCCAGTACAGGGCCCAATCAGCCCCAGCATTTT
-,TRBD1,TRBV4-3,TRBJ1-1,CASSQTTGGAEAFF,TGCGCCAGCAGCCAAACGACAGGGGGCGCAGAAGCTTTCTTT
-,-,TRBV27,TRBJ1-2,CASSGQGLYGYTF,TGTGCCAGCAGCGGGCAGGGGTTATATGGCTACACCTTC
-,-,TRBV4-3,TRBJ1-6,CASSQDGGVKNSPLHF,TGCGCCAGCAGCCAAGACGGGGGGGTGAAGAATTCACCCCTCCACTTT
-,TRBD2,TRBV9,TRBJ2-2,CASSPGSGGNTGELFF,TGTGCCAGCAGTCCTGGCAGCGGGGGGAACACCGGGGAGCTGTTTTTT
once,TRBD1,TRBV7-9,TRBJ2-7,CASSSQTGERTYEQYF,TGTGCCAGCAGCTCTCAGACAGGGGAGCGAACCTACGAGCAGTACTTC
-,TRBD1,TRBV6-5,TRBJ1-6,CASSRTGINSPLHF,TGTGCCAGCAGCCGGACAGGGATTAATTCACCCCTCCACTTT
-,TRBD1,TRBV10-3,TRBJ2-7,CAITPAGGSEQYF,TGTGCCATCACCCCCGCAGGGGGCAGCGAGCAGTACTTC
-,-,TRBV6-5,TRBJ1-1,CASSWGRETEAFF,TGTGCCAGCAGTTGGGGCAGGGAAACTGAAGCTTTCTTT
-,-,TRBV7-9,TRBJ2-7,CASSLGTGEYEQYF,TGTGCCAGCAGCCTTGGGACGGGGGAATACGAGCAGTACTTC
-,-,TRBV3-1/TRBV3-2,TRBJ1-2,CASSSSSNYGYTF,TGTGCCAGCAGCAGCTCAAGTAACTATGGCTACACCTTC
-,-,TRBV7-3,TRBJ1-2,CASSLTAGTNYGYTF,TGTGCCAGCAGCTTAACGGCAGGGACTAACTATGGCTACACCTTC
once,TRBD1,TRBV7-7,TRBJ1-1,CASSIYLSQGPLNTEAFF,TGTGCTAGCAGCATCTATCTTTCACAGGGGCCGTTGAACACTGAAGCTTTCTTT
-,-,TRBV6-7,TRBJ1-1,CASSYTGQASTEAFF,TGTGCCAGCAGTTACACAGGGCAAGCCAGCACTGAAGCTTTCTTT
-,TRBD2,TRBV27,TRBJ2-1,CASKAGLHNEQFF,TGTGCCAGCAAAGCGGGATTACACAATGAGCAGTTCTTC
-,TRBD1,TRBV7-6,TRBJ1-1,CASSPLTGTGNAEAFF,TGTGCCAGCAGCCCGCTTACGGGGACAGGGAACGCTGAAGCTTTCTTT